This TCR beta chain comes out of a study of blood T cell repertoires in COVID-19. This CDR3 spans 17 amino acids. Germline CDR1 SEHNR, CDR2 FQNEAQ (reference sequence). Unmatched junction bases numbered 11, after V lost 7 bases and J lost 0 bases. The data were produced by immunoSEQ multiplex PCR, yet TCRdb's version contains in-frame clones alone and is incomplete. Of 350,000 to 450,000 clones listed, 75% to 90% are singletons. V gene TRBV7-9 combines with J gene TRBJ1-1; 10 nucleotides line up with TRBD1. The clonotype was recovered from a woman aged 55 to 70 with COVID-19, enrolled during active disease. Sequencing was done on a sample of peripheral blood. The CDR3 protein is CASISGDRGMLNTEAFF. The CDR3 DNA sequence: TGTGCCAGCATCTCTGGGGACAGGGGAATGTTGAACACTGAAGCTTTCTTT.